Below are 3 T cell receptor beta chains sequenced from a single sample in a study of OX40 agonist ivuxolimab in advanced cancers. Assay used: immunoSEQ multiplex PCR; TCRdb lists only in-frame clones, some missing. This table holds 80,000 to 100,000 clones, 70% to 90% found once. The sample consisted of CD4+ or CD8+ T cells sorted from blood, taken in a trial of the OX40 agonist ivuxolimab. These receptor sequences come from an adult with an advanced solid tumor such as melanoma, head and neck, liver or kidney cancer.

This clone came up once. The V and J genes are TRBV28 and TRBJ1-6; D gene uncertain. Trimming removed 8 bases at V and 6 bases at J, with 11 bases between. Germline CDR1 is MDHEN and CDR2 is SYDVKM. This CDR3 spans 13 amino acids. CDR3 residues: CASFLGINSPLHF. The CDR3 DNA reads as TGTGCCAGCTTCTTGGGGATTAATTCACCCCTCCACTTT.

The V and J genes are TRBV29-1 and TRBJ2-7; TRBD2 matches 7 bases. V lost 7 bases to trimming and J lost 3 bases; unmatched junction nucleotides: 3. The CDR3 is 11 amino acids. The germline V gene encodes CDR1 SQVTM and CDR2 ANQGSEA. The CDR3 spells CSGGEGYEQYF. CDR3 DNA: TGCAGCGGAGGGGAGGGCTACGAGCAGTACTTC.

The J gene is TRBJ2-5, the V gene TRBV6-1, with D perhaps assigned TRBD1 or TRBD2 (5 bases each). Germline V gene lookup returns CDR1 MNHNS and CDR2 SASEGT. CDR3 length: 14 residues. V lost 4 bases and J lost 5, with 14 bases in between. The CDR3 DNA is TGTGCCAGCAGTGCGCTTGGGGGTCCGGAGACCCAGTACTTC. It codes for CASSALGGPETQYF.